The rows below give T cell receptor beta chains drawn from one sample of a study of neurological immune-mediated disorders. TCRdb re-called the 5' RACE reads through MiXCR, storing one row per CDR3 protein. The repertoire holds around 70,000 distinct CDR3 sequences, with around 5.2% as singletons. The material sequenced was PBMCs. These receptors came from a woman between 25 and 40 years old with multiple sclerosis. The CDR3 runs from the conserved cysteine through the conserved F or W. A D gene is named only where the DNA matches it firmly. Size tells how often a clone was seen (once, few, many) or the class of an expanded clone, and some rows leave it out.

v_gene,j_gene,d_gene,abundance,CDR3aa,CDR3nt
TRBV20-1,TRBJ2-1,-,few,CSANNLQGRHNEQFF,TGCAGTGCTAACAACCTACAGGGGAGGCACAATGAGCAGTTCTTC
TRBV20-1,TRBJ1-2,-,many,CSAQDMNGYTF,TGCAGTGCCCAAGACATGAACGGCTACACCTTC
TRBV5-5,TRBJ2-5,-,many,CASSLWGPETQYF,TGTGCCAGCAGCTTGTGGGGGCCGGAGACCCAGTACTTC
TRBV12-3/TRBV12-4,TRBJ2-7,-,many,CASSFTQGYGYEQYF,TGTGCCAGCAGTTTCACCCAGGGGTATGGGTACGAGCAGTACTTC
TRBV29-1,TRBJ2-1,-,many,CSVAGRDRWDEQFF,TGCAGCGTTGCCGGCAGGGACCGTTGGGATGAGCAGTTCTTC
TRBV20-1,TRBJ2-5,TRBD1,many,CSARDFGQGRETQYF,TGCAGTGCTAGAGATTTCGGACAGGGGAGAGAGACCCAGTACTTC
TRBV6-4,TRBJ2-1,TRBD2,few,CASSDSGGDYNEQFF,TGTGCCAGCAGTGACAGCGGGGGGGACTACAATGAGCAGTTCTTC
TRBV20-1,TRBJ1-1,-,-,CSARNPQGGDTEAFF,TGCAGTGCCAGAAACCCACAAGGAGGCGACACTGAAGCTTTCTTT
TRBV5-6,TRBJ1-4,-,many,CASSLTNEKLFF,TGTGCCAGCAGCTTAACTAATGAAAAACTGTTTTTT
TRBV27,TRBJ1-1,-,few,CASSPRTVAAEAFF,TGTGCCAGCAGTCCAAGGACAGTCGCAGCTGAAGCTTTCTTT
TRBV5-1,TRBJ1-2,TRBD1,many,CASRVGGRYGYTF,TGCGCCAGCAGGGTAGGGGGCCGGTATGGCTACACCTTC
TRBV20-1,TRBJ1-5,-,many,CSARTALGGGKDQPQHF,TGCAGTGCTAGGACGGCCCTTGGGGGGGGGAAGGATCAGCCCCAGCATTTT
TRBV29-1,TRBJ1-4,-,many,CSVQPPQGEKLFF,TGCAGCGTACAGCCCCCCCAGGGGGAAAAACTGTTTTTT
TRBV5-1,TRBJ2-5,TRBD1,few,CASSDGTGGGTQYF,TGCGCCAGCAGCGACGGTACAGGGGGAGGGACCCAGTACTTC
TRBV2,TRBJ1-2,TRBD1,many,CASSEPTPGQGHGYGYTF,TGTGCCAGCAGTGAACCTACACCGGGACAGGGACACGGCTATGGCTACACCTTC
TRBV20-1,TRBJ2-1,-,-,CSASNSATDEQFF,TGCAGTGCTAGCAACTCGGCTACGGATGAGCAGTTCTTC
TRBV7-6,TRBJ1-1,-,large,CASSLSANTEAFF,TGTGCCAGCAGCTTATCCGCGAACACTGAAGCTTTCTTT
TRBV3-1,TRBJ2-1,TRBD1,many,CASSLGQGGMREQFF,TGTGCCAGCAGCCTGGGACAGGGGGGCATGAGGGAGCAGTTCTTC
TRBV2,TRBJ2-3,TRBD2,-,CASSRTSGATDTQYF,TGTGCCAGCAGTCGGACTAGCGGGGCCACAGATACGCAGTATTTT
TRBV10-3,TRBJ1-3,-,many,CAISELASGNTIYF,TGTGCCATCAGTGAGCTGGCCTCTGGAAACACCATATATTTT
TRBV5-6,TRBJ2-2,TRBD1,many,CASSWDRKNTGELFF,TGTGCCAGCAGTTGGGACAGGAAAAACACCGGGGAGCTGTTTTTT
TRBV15,TRBJ1-5,-,many,CATSRGGSPQHF,TGTGCCACCAGCAGAGGTGGGTCCCCCCAGCATTTT
TRBV10-3,TRBJ1-6,-,many,CAISKAQWDNSPLHF,TGTGCCATCAGTAAGGCCCAGTGGGATAATTCACCCCTCCACTTT
TRBV12-3/TRBV12-4,TRBJ1-2,-,many,CASSSLNYGYTF,TGTGCCAGCAGTTCGCTTAACTATGGCTACACCTTC
TRBV20-1,TRBJ2-1,TRBD2,many,CSARGTSGGMYNEQFF,TGCAGTGCTAGAGGGACTAGCGGGGGGATGTACAATGAGCAGTTCTTC
TRBV5-1,TRBJ2-5,-,many,CASSLAPAQETQYF,TGCGCCAGCAGCTTGGCGCCCGCCCAAGAGACCCAGTACTTC
TRBV20-1,TRBJ1-1,-,few,CSASGSSNTEAFF,TGCAGTGCTTCCGGCTCCTCGAACACTGAAGCTTTCTTT
TRBV7-2,TRBJ1-5,-,many,CASSLVVNQPQNF,TGTGCCAGCAGCTTAGTGGTCAATCAGCCCCAGAATTTT
TRBV25-1,TRBJ2-2,-,few,CASSRLANTGELFF,TGTGCCAGCAGTAGACTAGCGAACACCGGGGAGCTGTTTTTT
TRBV7-6,TRBJ2-7,-,many,CASSLGDGSYEQYF,TGTGCCAGCAGCTTAGGGGACGGCTCCTACGAGCAGTACTTC
TRBV5-6,TRBJ1-2,TRBD1,-,CASSFGSAGGTYGYTF,TGTGCCAGCAGCTTCGGATCGGCAGGGGGGACCTATGGCTACACCTTC
TRBV6-6,TRBJ2-7,-,few,CASSYGGSHSYEQYF,TGTGCCAGCAGTTACGGGGGGTCCCACTCCTACGAGCAGTACTTC
TRBV5-5,TRBJ1-3,TRBD1,many,CASSLDRGTSGNTIYF,TGTGCCAGCAGCTTGGACAGGGGGACGTCTGGAAACACCATATATTTT
TRBV7-9,TRBJ1-1,-,many,CASSLGGISEAFF,TGTGCCAGCAGCTTAGGGGGAATCAGTGAAGCTTTCTTT
TRBV19,TRBJ2-7,-,-,CASSLMAGSYEQYF,TGTGCCAGTAGTTTGATGGCGGGTTCCTACGAGCAGTACTTC
TRBV12-3/TRBV12-4,TRBJ2-1,TRBD2,many,CASSFAGDNEQFF,TGTGCCAGCAGTTTCGCGGGGGACAATGAGCAGTTCTTC
TRBV5-1,TRBJ1-2,-,many,CASRYRLGEDYGYTF,TGCGCCAGCAGGTATCGGCTAGGGGAGGACTATGGCTACACCTTC
TRBV20-1,TRBJ1-5,-,many,CSASSRFNQPQNF,TGCAGTGCTAGTTCTCGGTTTAATCAGCCCCAGAATTTT
TRBV6-5,TRBJ2-1,TRBD2,many,CASSPPGGAYNEQFF,TGTGCCAGCAGTCCCCCCGGGGGGGCCTACAATGAGCAGTTCTTC
TRBV6-5,TRBJ1-5,-,many,CASSYSNKLKPQHF,TGTGCCAGCAGTTACTCGAACAAGCTGAAGCCCCAGCATTTT
TRBV7-2,TRBJ2-5,-,many,CASSAVRETQYF,TGTGCCAGCAGCGCCGTCCGCGAGACCCAGTACTTC
TRBV5-1,TRBJ1-5,-,many,CASSLGGTGKPQHF,TGCGCCAGCAGCTTGGGAGGAACAGGGAAGCCCCAGCATTTT
TRBV7-6,TRBJ1-4,-,many,CASSSTGTNEKLFF,TGTGCCAGCAGCTCTACAGGGACTAATGAAAAACTGTTTTTT
TRBV28,TRBJ2-7,-,many,CASSLAGIYEQYF,TGTGCCAGCAGTTTGGCAGGGATATACGAGCAGTACTTC
TRBV18,TRBJ1-2,-,few,CASSPSRTQYGYTF,TGTGCCAGCTCACCATCTCGGACTCAGTATGGCTACACCTTC
TRBV4-2,TRBJ2-2,-,many,CASSQGLYTGELFF,TGTGCCAGCAGCCAAGGACTGTACACCGGGGAGCTGTTTTTT
TRBV10-2,TRBJ2-3,TRBD2,many,CASSESRLAGRPSTDTQYF,TGCGCCAGCAGTGAGTCGAGGCTAGCGGGGCGCCCTAGCACAGATACGCAGTATTTT
TRBV7-2,TRBJ1-1,-,many,CASKGSMNTEAFF,TGTGCCAGCAAGGGCAGCATGAACACTGAAGCTTTCTTT
TRBV20-1,TRBJ2-7,TRBD2,-,CSARRDGGEYEQYF,TGCAGTGCTAGAAGGGACGGGGGGGAATACGAGCAGTACTTC
TRBV3-1,TRBJ1-1,-,many,CASSHHAGSGEAFF,TGTGCCAGCAGCCACCATGCGGGTAGCGGTGAAGCTTTCTTT
TRBV7-8,TRBJ2-1,-,many,CASSLERAISYNEQFF,TGTGCCAGCAGCTTAGAAAGGGCCATCTCCTACAATGAGCAGTTCTTC
TRBV19,TRBJ1-6,-,few,CASGRTNSPLNF,TGTGCCAGTGGACGGACTAATTCACCCCTCAACTTT
TRBV5-1,TRBJ2-2,-,many,CASSPDSTPGELFF,TGCGCCAGCAGCCCGGACTCCACCCCCGGGGAGCTGTTTTTT